Each of the 15 T cell receptor beta chains below was sequenced from the same sample in a study of blood T cells in healthy people across ages (dated by TCRdb to the mid-2010s). Libraries were built with 5' RACE. A second PCR of about 7 to 12 cycles was run with a J-beta primer mix and a sample-barcoded 5' primer. The public reads were reanalyzed by TCRdb: fastp trimming at Q25, MiXCR alignment, in-frame beta chains only. Each CDR3 protein appears once, grouped with its most common genes and DNA. The sample profile shows roughly 1.9 million distinct CDR3 sequences; 35% to 50% of them were found once. Clones ranked in the top ten supply about 21% of the sample. Sequenced material: blood. The origin of the receptors is a human donor in good health.

This sequence joins TRBV7-2 and TRBJ2-5, with a tentative D call TRBD2 (7 bases). The J call may be mistaken, given a closer DNA end match to TRBJ2-7. This CDR3 comprises 14 residues. Germline CDR1 reads SGHTA; CDR2 reads FQGNSA. The CDR3 bases are TGTGCCAGCAGTGTTACAGGGAGGGTTTCCGAGCAGTACTTC. It is translated as CASSVTGRVSEQYF.

The rearrangement joins TRBV12-3 or TRBV12-4 to TRBJ1-2; 7 positions agree with TRBD1. The CDR3 consists of 17 residues. V shed 7 bases and J 3 bases; nucleotides not matched to a gene: 17. The CDR3 loop reads CASTPSTGYLVDYGYTF. CDR3 bases: TGTGCCAGCACCCCCTCGACAGGGTATTTAGTCGACTATGGCTACACCTTC.

This chain's CDR3 is CASSQDTSSGYEQYF. The CDR3 DNA reads TGCGCCAGCAGCCAAGATACGTCGAGCGGGTACGAGCAGTACTTC. The J gene is TRBJ2-4, the V gene TRBV4-1; perhaps TRBD2 as D (6 bases). The last part of the DNA fits TRBJ2-7 better; the J call may be wrong. The CDR3 runs to 15 residues. Germline CDR1 is MGHRA and CDR2 is YSYEKL.

The CDR3 nucleotides are TGTGCCAGCAGCTCCTACGGACTAGCGATCCACAATGAGCAGTTCTTC. Translation gives CASSSYGLAIHNEQFF. The gene calls are TRBV7-2 and TRBJ2-1, with 9 bases aligning to TRBD2. Trimming removed 4 bases from V and 5 bases from J; junction bases left unmatched: 9. The CDR3 totals 16 residues. Germline values: CDR1 SGHTA, CDR2 FQGNSA.

In its sample, this clonotype was seen once. The CDR3 coding sequence is TGTGCCGGCCTGAGGGGGGACTCAACGGGCTACACCTTC. Its translation is CAGLRGDSTGYTF. The chain carries TRBV7-9 and TRBJ1-2; D possibly corresponds to TRBD1 (6 bases). V lost 11 bases and J 8 bases, leaving 21 bases between the germline ends. In germline, CDR1 is SEHNR, CDR2 FQNEAQ (reference sequence). This CDR3 has 13 residues.

The CDR3 loop reads CASSGDVDRGDTEAFF. In DNA, the CDR3 is TGTGCCAGCAGCGGCGATGTGGACAGGGGAGACACTGAAGCTTTCTTT. V is TRBV7-9 and J is TRBJ1-1; 9 nucleotides align to TRBD1. The germline CDR1 and CDR2 sequences are SEHNR and FQNEAQ (reference sequence). This CDR3 is 16 amino acids long. Trimming at V came to 5 bases and at J to 3 bases, leaving 10 bases not matched to a gene. The entire variable domain, with the rest obtained from reference TRBV7-9 and TRBJ1-1, is as follows: DTGVSQNPRHKITKRGQNVTFRCDPISEHNRLYWYRQTLGQGPEFLTYFQNEAQLEKSRLLSDRFSAERPKGSFSTLEIQRTEQGDSAMYLCASSGDVDRGDTEAFFGQGTRLTVV.

For this clonotype: Compared with germline, one end of the junction differs, possibly owing to a read error. The rearrangement joins TRBV4-3 to TRBJ1-2; D is perhaps TRBD1 (5 bases). The CDR3 runs to 15 residues. Germline assignment: CDR1 LGHNA and CDR2 YSLEER. CDR3 DNA: TGCACCAGCAGCCGGACACTATCAGCTAACTATGGCTACACCTTC. Its protein is CTSSRTLSANYGYTF.

The chain couples TRBV7-2 to TRBJ2-7; D is uncertain. V was pared by 0 bases and J by 3 bases, with 12 bases between. This CDR3 comprises 15 residues. Germline assignment: CDR1 SGHTA and CDR2 FQGNSA. The CDR3 DNA reads as TGTGCCAGCAGCTTAGCTAAGGACCAGAACTACGAGCAGTACTTC. This gives the protein CASSLAKDQNYEQYF.

This CDR3 reads CASSPPRRTANYGYTF. The CDR3, as DNA: TGTGCCAGCAGCCCACCTCGGCGGACGGCTAACTATGGCTACACCTTC. The chain joins TRBV7-2 to TRBJ1-2, with D uncertain. The CDR3 spans 16 residues. The V end was cut by 5 bases, the J end by 0 bases, with 16 bases between. The germline V gene has CDR1 SGHTA and CDR2 FQGNSA.

In its sample, this clonotype was seen a few times. The V and J genes are TRBV4-1 and TRBJ2-7; D is uncertain. This CDR3 region has 13 residues. Trimming removed 1 base from V and 6 bases from J, with 10 bases in between. Germline values: CDR1 MGHRA, CDR2 YSYEKL. The CDR3 DNA follows: TGCGCCAGCAGCCAAGTTGGAGTCCGCGAGCAGTACTTC. Protein product: CASSQVGVREQYF.

The chain employs TRBV7-9 and TRBJ1-5, with a weak D call TRBD1 (5 bases). Trimming stripped 6 bases from V and 3 bases from J, with 12 bases between. The V gene's germline CDR1 is SEHNR and CDR2 FQNEAQ (reference sequence). This CDR3 comprises 14 residues. The CDR3 reads CASRPSGPNQPQHF. The DNA of the CDR3 is TGTGCCAGCAGACCCTCGGGGCCCAATCAGCCCCAGCATTTT.

This chain connects TRBV20-1 to TRBJ1-2; D may be TRBD1 (5 bases). The ends were cut back, 4 bases at V and 5 bases at J, with 14 bases in the middle. Germline V gene lookup returns CDR1 DFQATT and CDR2 SNEGSKA (reference sequence). The CDR3 length is 13 residues. This chain's CDR3 is CSANRGDGYGYTF. The DNA of the CDR3 is TGCAGTGCTAATCGAGGGGATGGGTATGGCTACACCTTC.

This clonotype was seen more than once but under ten times. The chain employs TRBV12-3 or TRBV12-4 and TRBJ1-6; tentative D call: TRBD1 (5 bases). The CDR3 runs to 15 residues. The V gene lost 5 bases and the J gene lost 9 bases, with 17 bases spanning the gap. The CDR3 coding sequence is TGTGCCAGCAGTGGGATGGGGGGAATTCTTTCACCCCTCCACTTT. It translates to CASSGMGGILSPLHF.

The sample holds a few counts of this clonotype. This chain uses TRBV29-1 with TRBJ1-2; D gene uncertain. V lost 3 bases, J lost 5 bases, and 4 bases lay in between. Germline CDR1 SQVTM, CDR2 ANQGSEA. The CDR3 runs to 10 residues. The chain's CDR3 is CSVDEYGYTF. The CDR3 nucleotides read TGCAGCGTTGATGAGTATGGCTACACCTTC.

This clonotype was found a few times. The chain employs TRBV4-2 and TRBJ2-1; TRBD2 matches 12 bases. With 1 base clipped from V and 7 bases from J, the junction kept 5 bases outside the gene matches. Germline V gene lookup returns CDR1 LGHNA and CDR2 YNFKEQ. The length of the CDR3 is 16 residues. This CDR3 reads CASSQASGGVENEQFF. CDR3 DNA: TGTGCCAGCAGCCAAGCTAGCGGGGGGGTCGAAAATGAGCAGTTCTTC.